The 27 T cell receptor beta chains below were found in one sample sequenced in a study of T cells in Graves' hyperthyroidism and ophthalmopathy. Amplification of TCR beta CDR3 regions was performed using RNA transcripts as template. During a first-round RT-PCR of the TCR CDR3, the HTBI primer set was used. MiXCR was run by TCRdb on the multiplex PCR reads, yielding one entry per CDR3 protein. The table lists 250,000 or so distinct CDR3 sequences, roughly 15% of them singletons. The specimen was blood. The source is a woman in her fifties or sixties with Graves' hyperthyroidism that later progressed to Graves' ophthalmopathy.

This clonotype was counted at least ten times. The genes are TRBV20-1 and TRBJ1-1; 8 bases line up with TRBD1. The germline V gene has CDR1 DFQATT and CDR2 SNEGSKA (reference sequence). The CDR3 loop spans 18 amino acids. V trimming: 1 base; J trimming: 0 bases; junction bases outside the gene matches: 13. Written as DNA, the CDR3 is TGCAGTGCTAGAGTCTTCGGGACAGGCGTTGACATGAACACTGAAGCTTTCTTT. Protein product: CSARVFGTGVDMNTEAFF.

In this sample, this clonotype turned up many times. This rearrangement joins TRBV20-1 to TRBJ2-7; D remains unclear. Trimming removed 0 bases at V and 2 bases at J, with 11 bases between. The CDR3 covers 14 residues. Looked up from germline, CDR1 is DFQATT and CDR2 is SNEGSKA (reference sequence). This chain's CDR3 is CSARDRWGTYEQYF. The CDR3 DNA sequence: TGCAGTGCTAGAGATCGGTGGGGAACCTACGAGCAGTACTTC.

This clonotype was detected ten times or more. V and J are TRBV20-1 and TRBJ2-7, with D tentatively TRBD1 (5 bases). This CDR3 is 11 amino acids long. The V gene's germline CDR1 is DFQATT and CDR2 SNEGSKA (reference sequence). The ends were cut back, 6 bases at V and 6 bases at J, with 12 bases in the middle. The CDR3 coding sequence is TGCAGTGCAAGGGGATTCGGCGAGCAGTACTTC. Its protein product is CSARGFGEQYF.

There are many counts of this clonotype. The J gene is TRBJ1-1, the V gene TRBV12-3 or TRBV12-4, with D unclear. This CDR3 is 12 amino acids long. V shed 3 bases and J shed 5 bases, with 7 bases lying between them. In nucleotides, the CDR3 is TGTGCCAGCAGTTTTTACCGGACTGAAGCTTTCTTT. It is translated as CASSFYRTEAFF.

At least ten counts were recorded for this clonotype. This sequence joins TRBV28 and TRBJ2-7; D might be TRBD1 or TRBD2, each matching 6 bases. Trimming pared 5 bases from V and 6 bases from J, leaving 20 bases between. CDR1 is MDHEN and CDR2 is SYDVKM in the germline V gene. The CDR3 is made up of 15 amino acids. The CDR3 loop is CASSPPRGGRREQYF. The CDR3 DNA reads TGTGCCAGCAGTCCTCCGAGAGGGGGGCGACGCGAGCAGTACTTC.

This sequence joins TRBV5-1 and TRBJ2-7; TRBD1 aligns across 11 bases. This CDR3 is built from 17 residues. The V gene's germline CDR1 is SGHRS and CDR2 YFSETQ. The ends lost 1 base at V and 5 bases at J; junction bases unmatched: 11. CDR3 loop: CASSLRSFGQGAHEQYF. The CDR3 coding sequence is TGCGCCAGCAGCTTGCGTTCCTTCGGACAGGGGGCCCACGAGCAGTACTTC.

This rearrangement joins TRBV7-2 to TRBJ2-2; D is ambiguous. Germline V lookup: CDR1 SGHTA, CDR2 FQGNSA. V lost 2 bases, J lost 6 bases, and 7 bases lay in between. This CDR3 has 13 residues. The CDR3 here is CASSLKFSGELFF. The DNA of the CDR3 is TGTGCCAGCAGCTTAAAGTTCTCCGGGGAGCTGTTTTTT. The full variable domain, its missing parts supplied by reference TRBV7-2 and TRBJ2-2, is GAGVSQSPSNKVTEKGKDVELRCDPISGHTALYWYRQSLGQGLEFLIYFQGNSAPDKSGLPSDRFSAERTGGSVSTLTIQRTQQEDSAVYLCASSLKFSGELFFGEGSRLTVL.

The rearrangement links TRBV6-6 to TRBJ2-2; D unclear. V shed 0 bases and J shed 6 bases, with 11 bases lying between them. In germline, CDR1 is MNHNY, CDR2 SVGAGI (reference sequence). CDR3 length equals 15 residues. The CDR3 reads CASSYSRRVAGELFF. Here the CDR3 DNA reads TGTGCCAGCAGTTACTCCCGACGGGTGGCCGGGGAGCTGTTTTTT.

The chain recombines TRBV6-5 with TRBJ2-3; D is ambiguous. V was clipped by 2 bases and J by 4 bases, with 4 bases between them. Germline V lookup: CDR1 MNHEY, CDR2 SVGAGI. The length of the CDR3 is 12 residues. The CDR3 protein is CASSYVPDTQYF. CDR3 in DNA: TGTGCCAGCAGTTACGTCCCAGATACGCAGTATTTT.

Comments on this clonotype: A read error may explain this, as a much larger clone is one base away. The chain carries TRBV18 and TRBJ2-1, with 8 nucleotides matching TRBD2. Trimming cost V 1 base and J 8 bases; bases outside gene matches: 4. The germline gives CDR1 KGHSH, CDR2 LQKENI. The CDR3 loop spans 14 amino acids. The CDR3 DNA sequence: TGTGCCAGCTCACCACTAGCGGGAAACGATGAGCAGTTCTTC. It translates to CASSPLAGNDEQFF.

This clonotype was detected many times. This chain joins TRBV29-1 and TRBJ1-1; D is uncertain. Between the trimmed V and J ends, which lost 6 bases and 1 base, there was a span of 9 bases. This CDR3 comprises 12 residues. CDR1 and CDR2 from the germline V gene are SQVTM and ANQGSEA. The CDR3 DNA follows: TGCAGCGTCCAGCCCCAGAACACTGAAGCTTTCTTT. It codes for CSVQPQNTEAFF.

The chain recombines TRBV25-1 with TRBJ1-1, with no clear D. The V gene lost 0 bases and the J gene lost 9 bases, with 5 bases spanning the gap. Germline V gene sequence: CDR1 MGHDK, CDR2 SYGVNS. The CDR3 consists of 11 residues. The CDR3 region is CASSEYAKAFF. In DNA, the CDR3 is TGTGCCAGCAGTGAATACGCTAAAGCTTTCTTT.

The rearrangement uses TRBV7-3 and TRBJ1-1; D is uncertain. Trimming left V 1 base short and J 4 bases short, with 13 bases between. The CDR3 has 15 residues. The germline gives CDR1 SGHTA, CDR2 FQGTGA. The CDR3 DNA reads TGTGCCAGCAGCTTAAGTCCGGCGACCTCCACTGAAGCTTTCTTT. It codes for CASSLSPATSTEAFF.

The chain recombines TRBV6-1 with TRBJ2-7, with 10 bases that match TRBD1. V shed 8 bases, J shed 3 bases, and the junction held 10 bases outside the gene matches. Germline V gene sequence: CDR1 MNHNS, CDR2 SASEGT. The CDR3 sequence is 15 residues long. The CDR3 region has the DNA TGTGCCAGCGGAACCGGGACAGGGGTGGTCTACGAGCAGTACTTC. Translating gives CASGTGTGVVYEQYF.

V and J are TRBV20-1 and TRBJ1-5; D unclear. Trimming shortened V by 1 base and J by 5 bases, and 15 bases separated the two germline ends. Per the germline V gene, CDR1 is DFQATT and CDR2 is SNEGSKA (reference sequence). The CDR3 extends over 15 amino acids. This CDR3 is CSARVSEDRDQPQHF. As DNA, the CDR3 is TGCAGTGCTAGAGTTTCGGAGGATAGGGATCAGCCCCAGCATTTT.

This clonotype was counted at least ten times. The CDR3 sequence: CASSLRGGESYNEQFF. The CDR3 region has the DNA TGTGCCAGCAGTTTAAGAGGCGGGGAATCCTACAATGAGCAGTTCTTC. V is TRBV27 and J is TRBJ2-1; D may be TRBD2 (6 bases). The CDR3 is made up of 16 amino acids. V was clipped by 2 bases and J by 1 base, with 12 bases between them. CDR1 MNHEY and CDR2 SMNVEV come from the germline V gene (reference sequence).

This clonotype was picked up a small number of times. The chain combines TRBV6-1 with TRBJ1-3; 9 nucleotides line up with TRBD1. The V gene's germline CDR1 is MNHNS and CDR2 SASEGT. This CDR3 region has 15 residues. With 5 bases clipped from V and 7 bases from J, the junction kept 9 bases outside the gene matches. Here the CDR3 reads CASSRDRAIRNTIYF. The CDR3 DNA sequence: TGTGCCAGCAGTCGGGACAGGGCAATCCGTAACACCATATATTTT.

This clonotype was found many times. The chain recombines TRBV28 with TRBJ1-4; D ambiguous. This CDR3 region has 12 residues. Trimming took off 8 bases at V and 8 bases at J, with 12 bases between the two ends. The germline V gene encodes CDR1 MDHEN and CDR2 SYDVKM. CDR3 protein: CASGVASEKLFF. In nucleotides, the CDR3 is TGTGCCAGCGGAGTTGCTTCCGAAAAACTGTTTTTT.

This clonotype was counted between two and nine times. V gene TRBV10-3 combines with J gene TRBJ2-3, with TRBD2 matching 12 bases. The V gene's germline CDR1 is ENHRY and CDR2 SYGVKD. The CDR3 loop spans 15 amino acids. Losses at the gene ends were 10 bases for V and 5 bases for J; bases not matched to a gene: 10. The CDR3 coding sequence is TGTGCCACCTTTGAGACTAGCGGGAGATTAGATACGCAGTATTTT. Translation: CATFETSGRLDTQYF.

This clonotype occurred many times. In DNA form, the CDR3 reads TGCGCCAGCAGCTTGACAGGGGATACGCAGTATTTT. Translation gives CASSLTGDTQYF. The chain has TRBV5-1 and TRBJ2-3, with D perhaps matching TRBD1 (6 bases). The length of the CDR3 is 12 residues. Trimming removed 1 base at V and 6 bases at J, with 6 bases between. Looked up from germline, CDR1 is SGHRS and CDR2 is YFSETQ.

This clonotype came up a few times. The J gene is TRBJ1-2, the V gene TRBV4-2, with 10 bases aligning to TRBD1. From germline, CDR1 is LGHNA and CDR2 YNFKEQ. V shed 2 bases and J 6 bases; nucleotides not matched to a gene: 12. The CDR3 covers 17 residues. Here the CDR3 reads CASSQQIRDRGRDGYTF. CDR3 coding DNA: TGTGCCAGCAGCCAACAAATTCGAGACAGGGGGCGAGATGGCTACACCTTC.

At least ten counts were recorded for this clonotype. This chain uses TRBV6-5 with TRBJ1-2; D is unresolved. V was trimmed by 2 bases and J by 1 base, leaving 8 bases between them. The V gene's germline CDR1 is MNHEY and CDR2 SVGAGI. This CDR3 has 14 residues. CDR3 DNA: TGTGCCAGCAGTTACGGTACCCTTAACTATGGCTACACCTTC. This encodes CASSYGTLNYGYTF.

The chain employs TRBV20-1 and TRBJ2-7; 9 nucleotides match TRBD2. Germline values: CDR1 DFQATT, CDR2 SNEGSKA (reference sequence). V was pared by 5 bases and J by 1 base, with 6 bases of the junction left unmatched. The CDR3 has 14 residues. The CDR3 region is CSARSGRVSYEQYF. CDR3 DNA: TGCAGTGCTCGTAGCGGGAGAGTATCCTACGAGCAGTACTTC.

This clonotype was counted many times. The J gene is TRBJ2-7, the V gene TRBV10-3; no reliable D call. The V end was cut by 2 bases, the J end by 0 bases, with 11 bases between. Germline loops: CDR1 ENHRY, CDR2 SYGVKD. The CDR3 extends over 15 amino acids. The CDR3 is CAISERTASSYEQYF. DNA of the CDR3: TGTGCCATCAGTGAGCGAACGGCAAGCTCCTACGAGCAGTACTTC.

This clonotype was detected many times. The chain links TRBV30 to TRBJ2-1; D is possibly TRBD2 (6 bases). Trimming took off 0 bases at V and 9 bases at J, with 15 bases between the two ends. Germline-derived CDR1 and CDR2 are GTSNPN and SVGIG (reference sequence). The CDR3 runs to 14 residues. CDR3 protein: CAWSVIGSLVEQFF. The CDR3 DNA reads TGTGCCTGGAGTGTAATCGGGAGTCTAGTTGAGCAGTTCTTC.

This clonotype showed up many times. This chain connects TRBV27 to TRBJ2-2; D is uncertain. Germline V gene lookup returns CDR1 MNHEY and CDR2 SMNVEV (reference sequence). CDR3 length: 13 amino acids. V gave up 5 bases and J gave up 8 bases, with 12 bases separating them. Written as DNA, the CDR3 is TGTGCCAGCAGTCTCCGTATTGGGGGGGAGCTGTTTTTT. Its protein is CASSLRIGGELFF.

This clonotype occurred many times. The chain uses TRBV7-9 and TRBJ1-1; D not certain. CDR1 and CDR2 from the germline V gene are SEHNR and FQNEAQ (reference sequence). Trimming shortened V by 2 bases and J by 1 base, and 8 bases separated the two germline ends. The CDR3 has 14 residues. CDR3 coding DNA: TGTGCCAGCAGCTTACACAGCCCGAACACTGAAGCTTTCTTT. Translating gives CASSLHSPNTEAFF.